This T cell receptor beta chain was obtained from a study of shared clonotypes between healthy human individuals. Study in general: A couple of women and a few men aged 18 to 49 served as donors. Overall study findings and caveats: Rarefaction showed sorted-subset sequencing was incomplete despite large depth.

Genomic DNA of each subset was evenly split across several immunoSEQ plates. This table comes from immunoSEQ multiplex PCR, and its TCRdb copy is limited to in-frame clones, with some not included. The sample yields around 1.1 million clones, about 80% seen once. Germline-derived CDR1 and CDR2 are MDHEN and SYDVKM. Deletions cut 6 bases from V and 2 bases from J, with 13 bases between. This CDR3 has 14 amino acids. This clone has only one observation. Its antigen is undetermined. Sequencing was done on a sample of memory CD4+ T cells from PBMCs. This sample's subset: CD45RA-negative fraction. The chain carries TRBV28 and TRBJ1-1; D gene uncertain. This receptor was identified in a young man in good health. Some clones in this sample may be carry-over from other donors' samples. DNA of the CDR3: TGTGCCAGCAGCTCCGCCGGGCCTAACACTGAAGCTTTCTTT. Translating it yields CASSSAGPNTEAFF.